This TCR beta chain was sequenced during a study of T cells in Graves' hyperthyroidism and ophthalmopathy. The CDR3 length is 14 residues. Germline V lookup: CDR1 SNHLY, CDR2 FYNNEI. TCR beta CDR3 sequences were amplified from RNA transcripts. In the first-round RT-PCR of the TCR CDR3, the HTBI primer set was used. Using its own MiXCR run on the multiplex PCR reads, TCRdb lists one record per CDR3 protein. The sample comprises about 98,000 distinct CDR3 sequences, 40% of which are singletons, and about a tenth rests with the top ten. This clonotype was observed once. The junction does not match germline at one end; this may be a read error.

The V and J genes are TRBV2 and TRBJ1-5; D remains ambiguous. The specimen was peripheral blood or thyroid tissue (not recorded which). This sequence was found in a woman in her thirties with Graves' hyperthyroidism. This CDR3 reads CASSEDSPGQPQHF. CDR3 coding DNA: TGTGCCAGCAGCGAAGACTCTCCCGGGCAGCCCCAGCATTTT. The whole variable domain, filled in from reference TRBV2 and TRBJ1-5, reads EPEVTQTPSHQVTQMGQEVILRCVPISNHLYFYWYRQILGQKVEFLVSFYNNEISEKSEIFDDQFSVERPDGSNFTLKIRSTKLEDSAMYFCASSEDSPGQPQHFGDGTRLSIL.